The 18 T cell receptor beta chains given below trace back to one sample, sequenced in a study of blood T cells in healthy people across ages. The authors ran a second PCR of about 6 to 12 cycles using a sample-barcoded 5' primer and a J-beta primer mix. MiXCR, applied by TCRdb to the 5' RACE reads, yields one record per CDR3 protein. Among 650,000 to 800,000 distinct CDR3 sequences, roughly 44% were seen once, and the ten largest hold approximately 19%. Sequencing was done on a sample of blood. Receptor source: a man between 60 and 70 years old in good health.

The chain links TRBV5-1 to TRBJ2-7; the D gene is possibly TRBD1 (6 bases). This CDR3 region has 16 residues. Germline V lookup: CDR1 SGHRS, CDR2 YFSETQ. Trimming pared 1 base from V and 2 bases from J, leaving 16 bases between. The CDR3 DNA sequence: TGCGCCAGCAGCTTGCACCTACAGGGATTGACCTACGAGCAGTACTTC. Protein sequence: CASSLHLQGLTYEQYF.

V and J are TRBV5-1 and TRBJ2-5, with D perhaps matching TRBD2 (5 bases). CDR1 and CDR2 from the germline V gene are SGHRS and YFSETQ. CDR3 length: 15 amino acids. V lost 4 bases and J lost 4, with 17 bases in between. CDR3 bases: TGCGCCAGCAGCCTCGAGGCCGGGGTCCCAGAGACCCAGTACTTC. It translates to CASSLEAGVPETQYF. Variable domain in full (rest from reference TRBV5-1 and TRBJ2-5): KAGVTQTPRYLIKTRGQQVTLSCSPISGHRSVSWYQQTPGQGLQFLFEYFSETQRNKGNFPGRFSGRQFSNSRSEMNVSTLELGDSALYLCASSLEAGVPETQYFGPGTRLLVL.

This clonotype showed up just a few times. The rearrangement uses TRBV6-2 or TRBV6-3 and TRBJ2-7; a weak D match, TRBD1 (5 bases). With the DNA end fitting TRBJ2-5 better, the J assignment may be wrong. Germline V gene data show CDR1 as MNHEY and CDR2 as SVGEGT. The CDR3 runs to 17 residues. The CDR3 sequence is CASSYVLGRVGEETQYF. The DNA of the CDR3 is TGTGCCAGCAGTTACGTTCTTGGCAGGGTAGGAGAAGAGACCCAGTACTTC.

This clonotype appeared a few times. The chain carries TRBV10-3 and TRBJ2-3; D not certain. Per the germline V gene, CDR1 is ENHRY and CDR2 is SYGVKD. V was trimmed by 3 bases and J by 5 bases, leaving 6 bases between them. The CDR3 extends over 12 amino acids. The CDR3 DNA reads TGTGCCATCAGTGAAACAAAAGATACGCAGTATTTT. Residues: CAISETKDTQYF.

This chain joins TRBV6-6 and TRBJ2-7; 10 nucleotides match TRBD2. The CDR3 spans 15 residues. Germline V gene lookup returns CDR1 MNHNY and CDR2 SVGAGI (reference sequence). Trimming cost V 6 bases and J 5 bases; bases outside gene matches: 10. CDR3 sequence (DNA): TGTGCCAGCAGCCTTTCCTTACTAGCGGGGAACGAGCAGTACTTC. Amino acids: CASSLSLLAGNEQYF.

CDR3 in amino acids: CASSSTAGQGFNSPLHF. DNA of the CDR3: TGTGCCAGCAGCTCTACAGCGGGACAGGGATTTAATTCACCCCTCCACTTT. V gene TRBV25-1 combines with J gene TRBJ1-6, with TRBD1 identical over 9 bases. The germline V gene encodes CDR1 MGHDK and CDR2 SYGVNS. The CDR3 consists of 17 residues. V was clipped by 6 bases and J by 6 bases; unmatched bases: 12. Based on the CDR3 plus reference TRBV25-1 and TRBJ1-6, the full variable domain is EADIYQTPRYLVIGTGKKITLECSQTMGHDKMYWYQQDPGMELHLIHYSYGVNSTEKGDLSSESTVSRIRTEHFPLTLESARPSHTSQYLCASSSTAGQGFNSPLHFGNGTRLTVT.

The V gene is TRBV7-2, the J gene TRBJ1-1, with D tentatively TRBD1 (5 bases). Trimming stripped 5 bases from V and 1 base from J, with 14 bases between. This CDR3 is 15 amino acids long. The germline V gene has CDR1 SGHTA and CDR2 FQGNSA. The CDR3 DNA follows: TGTGCCAGCAGCCTGTCCGGGACGCAGAACACTGAAGCTTTCTTT. Protein product: CASSLSGTQNTEAFF.

J is TRBJ1-5 and V is TRBV20-1; a weak D match, TRBD1 (5 bases). Germline V CDR1 and CDR2: DFQATT, SNEGSKA (reference sequence). Trimming removed 3 bases from V and 4 bases from J, with 10 bases in between. The CDR3 length is 13 residues. The CDR3 reads CSASGGRNQPQHF. Here the CDR3 DNA reads TGCAGTGCTAGTGGGGGTCGTAATCAGCCCCAGCATTTT.

V gene TRBV7-9 combines with J gene TRBJ1-1, with 10 bases aligning to TRBD1. Germline V gene lookup returns CDR1 SEHNR and CDR2 FQNEAQ (reference sequence). The trim removed 5 bases at V and 4 bases at J, leaving 13 bases unmatched. The CDR3 has 17 amino acids. The CDR3 region is CASSRTGGGRLGTEAFF. The CDR3 nucleotides read TGTGCCAGCAGCCGGACAGGGGGGGGACGTCTCGGCACTGAAGCTTTCTTT.

This clonotype was counted a few times. The chain carries TRBV5-1 and TRBJ2-5; 11 bases are shared with TRBD1. There are 14 residues in the CDR3. V dropped 6 bases and J dropped 4; count of bases not matched to a gene: 5. Germline CDR1 SGHRS, CDR2 YFSETQ. The CDR3 protein is CASTRDRGAETQYF. The CDR3 nucleotides are TGCGCCAGCACCCGGGACAGGGGGGCAGAGACCCAGTACTTC.

The chain combines TRBV10-3 with TRBJ2-7, with a tentative D call TRBD1 (6 bases). Germline CDR1 is ENHRY and CDR2 is SYGVKD. Trimming stripped 5 bases from V and 0 bases from J, with 14 bases between. CDR3 size: 15 residues. Here the CDR3 DNA reads TGTGCCATCAGTAAATCAGGGGAAACCTCCTACGAGCAGTACTTC. It encodes CAISKSGETSYEQYF.

This chain links TRBV29-1 with TRBJ2-3; no clear D gene. The V end lost 6 bases, the J end lost 6 bases, and 22 bases lay between the germline ends. The CDR3 is 15 residues long. Per the germline V gene, CDR1 is SQVTM and CDR2 is ANQGSEA. CDR3: CSVPRAQLSLDTQYF. The CDR3 DNA reads as TGCAGCGTCCCTAGGGCGCAGTTATCCTTGGATACGCAGTATTTT.

This clonotype showed up just a few times. The chain combines TRBV27 with TRBJ2-7, with D maybe TRBD2 (6 bases). Trimming took 7 bases from V and 6 from J, leaving 19 bases between them. CDR3 length: 14 amino acids. Germline lookup yields CDR1 MNHEY and CDR2 SMNVEV (reference sequence). In DNA form, the CDR3 reads TGTGCCAGCAAACCGGGACTTCCTAAGGGCGAGCAGTACTTC. Protein: CASKPGLPKGEQYF.

In this sample, this clonotype turned up a few times. V and J are TRBV4-1 and TRBJ1-4; maybe TRBD1 (6 bases). V dropped 4 bases and J dropped 7 bases, with 10 bases sitting between them. The CDR3 covers 13 residues. Germline loops: CDR1 MGHRA, CDR2 YSYEKL. CDR3 nucleotide sequence: TGCGCCAGCAGCCCAGGACAGAGTGAAAAACTGTTTTTT. Encoded protein: CASSPGQSEKLFF.

In this sample, this clonotype turned up a few times. The rearrangement uses TRBV14 and TRBJ2-5; the D gene is possibly TRBD1 (5 bases). The CDR3 contains 15 residues. The germline gives CDR1 SGHDN, CDR2 FVKESK. V lost 0 bases, J lost 1 base, and 9 bases lay in between. The CDR3 is CASSQDWGSQETQYF. The CDR3 region has the DNA TGTGCCAGCAGCCAAGATTGGGGCAGCCAAGAGACCCAGTACTTC. Looking up the rest from reference TRBV14 and TRBJ2-5 gives the full variable domain: EAGVTQFPSHSVIEKGQTVTLRCDPISGHDNLYWYRRVMGKEIKFLLHFVKESKQDESGMPNNRFLAERTGGTYSTLKVQPAELEDSGVYFCASSQDWGSQETQYFGPGTRLLVL.

The chain is built from TRBV12-3 or TRBV12-4 and TRBJ2-1; 9 nucleotides match TRBD1. After removal of 6 bases from V and 8 bases from J, the junction contained 17 bases not matched to a gene. The CDR3 is made up of 17 amino acids. In nucleotides, the CDR3 is TGTGCCAGCAGCGCGGTTTGGTGGACAGGGGATGGTGATGAGCAGTTCTTC. It specifies CASSAVWWTGDGDEQFF.

The sample holds a few counts of this clonotype. The chain links TRBV12-3 or TRBV12-4 to TRBJ1-4; 11 nucleotides match TRBD1. Trimming removed 5 bases from V and 5 bases from J; junction bases left unmatched: 4. The CDR3 is 15 amino acids. The CDR3 DNA follows: TGTGCCAGCAGTGGACGGGACAGGGGGAATGAAAAACTGTTTTTT. Translating gives CASSGRDRGNEKLFF.

With respect to this clonotype: The germline gene is not matched at one end of the junction; a read error may be the cause. The gene calls are TRBV29-1 and TRBJ2-3; 8 nucleotides line up with TRBD2. The germline V gene encodes CDR1 SQVTM and CDR2 ANQGSEA. The CDR3 extends over 14 amino acids. CDR3 sequence (DNA): TGCAGCGTAGAAGCCGGGGGGGCCTCGGATACGCAGTATTTT. This codes for CSVEAGGASDTQYF.